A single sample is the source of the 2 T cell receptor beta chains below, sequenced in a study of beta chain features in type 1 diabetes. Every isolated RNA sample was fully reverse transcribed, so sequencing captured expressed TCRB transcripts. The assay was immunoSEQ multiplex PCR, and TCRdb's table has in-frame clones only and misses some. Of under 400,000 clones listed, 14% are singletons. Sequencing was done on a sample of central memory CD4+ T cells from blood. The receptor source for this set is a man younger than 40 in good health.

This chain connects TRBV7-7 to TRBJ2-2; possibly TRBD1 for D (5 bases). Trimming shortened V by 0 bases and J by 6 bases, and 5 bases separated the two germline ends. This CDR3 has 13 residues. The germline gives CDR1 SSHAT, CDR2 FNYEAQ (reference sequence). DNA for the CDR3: TGTGCCAGCAGCTTAGCGGGGCCCGGGGAGCTGTTTTTT. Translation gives CASSLAGPGELFF.

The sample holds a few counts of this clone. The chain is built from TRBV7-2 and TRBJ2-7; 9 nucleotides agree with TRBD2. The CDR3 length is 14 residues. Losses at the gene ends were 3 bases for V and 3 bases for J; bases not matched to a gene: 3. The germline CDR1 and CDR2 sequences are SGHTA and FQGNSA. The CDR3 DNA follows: TGTGCCAGCAGCTTTCAGCGGGGGGACTACGAGCAGTACTTC. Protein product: CASSFQRGDYEQYF.